This passage covers 20 T cell receptor beta chains from one sample sequenced in a study of cytomegalovirus exposure and HLA in healthy donors. Amplification used 60 Vbeta primers and 13 Jbeta primers. Sequenced by immunoSEQ multiplex PCR; TCRdb stores in-frame clones only, minus some. The table lists over 140,000 clones, approximately 80% of them singletons. Sequenced: PBMCs. Receptors originate from a man in his fifties in good health and CMV-seronegative.

J is TRBJ1-4 and V is TRBV5-6; 7 nucleotides match TRBD1. Germline V gives CDR1 SGHDT, CDR2 YYEEEE. V lost 3 bases and J lost 3; bases outside the gene matches: 14. This CDR3 comprises 18 residues. The CDR3 coding sequence is TGTGCCAGCAGCTCACGTACCGGGACAGCCGCCGCTAATGAAAAACTGTTTTTT. It specifies CASSSRTGTAAANEKLFF.

A word on this clone: Other DNA sequences in this specimen translate into the identical CDR3. The genes are TRBV4-1 and TRBJ2-7, with 7 positions matching TRBD2. CDR1 is MGHRA, CDR2 YSYEKL, per germline. The CDR3 has 15 amino acids. V shed 0 bases, J shed 3 bases, and the junction held 5 bases outside the gene matches. In DNA, the CDR3 is TGCGCCAGCAGCCAAGATAGTGGGGGGGGCTACGAGCAGTACTTC. Translating it yields CASSQDSGGGYEQYF.

The genes are TRBV28 and TRBJ2-5; TRBD2 might be the D (6 bases). The J call may be incorrect, as the DNA end agrees better with TRBJ2-7. This CDR3 contains 14 residues. The germline gives CDR1 MDHEN, CDR2 SYDVKM. The CDR3 bases are TGTGCCAGCAGTTTTGCGGGGCCCCCCTACGAGCAGTACTTC. This codes for CASSFAGPPYEQYF.

The gene calls are TRBV5-4 and TRBJ2-1; 8 nucleotides line up with TRBD1. The CDR3 has 15 residues. Germline V CDR1 and CDR2: SGHNT, YYREEE (reference sequence). Unmatched junction bases numbered 6, after V lost 5 bases and J lost 2 bases. The CDR3 is CASRDGQGTYNEQFF. In nucleotides, the CDR3 is TGTGCCAGCAGGGACGGACAGGGCACCTACAATGAGCAGTTCTTC.

Note on this clone: Other DNA sequences in this sample translate to the same CDR3. The V and J genes are TRBV5-4 and TRBJ2-1; 7 positions match TRBD1. The V segment lost 2 bases and the J segment 2 bases; nucleotides outside the gene matches: 4. The germline V gene has CDR1 SGHNT and CDR2 YYREEE (reference sequence). This CDR3 is 15 amino acids long. CDR3 residues: CASSLGTETYNEQFF. For the CDR3, the DNA is TGTGCCAGCAGCTTAGGGACAGAGACCTACAATGAGCAGTTCTTC. Filled out from reference TRBV5-4 and TRBJ2-1, the complete variable domain reads ETGVTQSPTHLIKTRGQQVTLRCSSQSGHNTVSWYQQALGQGPQFIFQYYREEENGRGNFPPRFSGLQFPNYSSELNVNALELDDSALYLCASSLGTETYNEQFFGPGTRLTVL.

V and J are TRBV19 and TRBJ1-5; no reliable D call. V gave up 6 bases and J gave up 3 bases, with 18 bases separating them. This CDR3 region has 16 residues. From germline, CDR1 is LNHDA and CDR2 SQIVND (reference sequence). CDR3 nucleotides: TGTGCCAGTAGGGCGCAGGAGGGTCGGAACAATCAGCCCCAGCATTTT. It specifies CASRAQEGRNNQPQHF. The full variable domain, completed using reference TRBV19 and TRBJ1-5, is DGGITQSPKYLFRKEGQNVTLSCEQNLNHDAMYWYRQDPGQGLRLIYYSQIVNDFQKGDIAEGYSVSREKKESFPLTVTSAQKNPTAFYLCASRAQEGRNNQPQHFGDGTRLSIL.

There are a few counts of this clone. The J gene is TRBJ2-7, the V gene TRBV6-6; TRBD2 agrees at 8 bases. Germline CDR1 MNHNY, CDR2 SVGAGI (reference sequence). The V and J ends lost 3 bases and 6 bases, in that order; junction bases with no gene match: 7. This CDR3 spans 14 amino acids. The CDR3, as DNA: TGTGCCAGCAGTTATCAGGCGGGAGGCTCCGAGCAGTACTTC. The encoded protein is CASSYQAGGSEQYF.

The genes are TRBV9 and TRBJ2-7; 7 bases fit TRBD2. After removal of 6 bases from V and 4 bases from J, the junction contained 10 bases not matched to a gene. The CDR3 length is 14 residues. Germline V gene data show CDR1 as SGDLS and CDR2 as YYNGEE. CDR3 bases: TGTGCCAGCACCCCTGACGGGGGGTCTTACGAGCAGTACTTC. As protein: CASTPDGGSYEQYF.

CDR3 coding DNA: TGTGCCAGCAGCCCGAGGGTCGACGAAGCCTACAATGAGCAGTTCTTC. This sequence encodes CASSPRVDEAYNEQFF. This sequence joins TRBV7-6 and TRBJ2-1; a possible D gene is TRBD2 (5 bases). Trimming removed 5 bases at V and 2 bases at J, with 16 bases between. Germline V gene data show CDR1 as SGHVS and CDR2 as FNYEAQ. The CDR3 consists of 16 residues.

The V gene is TRBV18, the J gene TRBJ2-7, with 9 bases aligning to TRBD1. This CDR3 comprises 17 residues. With V trimmed by 3 bases and J by 5 bases, 14 bases remained unmatched. Germline V gene lookup returns CDR1 KGHSH and CDR2 LQKENI. The CDR3 protein is CASSPDRGNLGLDEQYF. Written as DNA, the CDR3 is TGTGCCAGCTCACCTGACAGGGGGAACTTAGGTCTGGACGAGCAGTACTTC.

This sequence joins TRBV19 and TRBJ2-6, with D maybe TRBD2 (5 bases). Trimming removed 8 bases from V and 4 bases from J, with 9 bases in between. This CDR3 spans 13 amino acids. The germline V gene has CDR1 LNHDA and CDR2 SQIVND (reference sequence). CDR3 DNA sequence: TGTGCCAGTCTCGAGGGAGGGGCCAACGTCCTGACTTTC. It encodes CASLEGGANVLTF.

The genes are TRBV7-2 and TRBJ2-3, with 8 bases aligning to TRBD2. This CDR3 is built from 15 residues. Per germline, CDR1 SGHTA and CDR2 FQGNSA. V shed 5 bases and J 2 bases; nucleotides not matched to a gene: 6. Here the CDR3 DNA reads TGTGCCAGCAGCGTGGGCGGGGGGAACACAGATACGCAGTATTTT. This codes for CASSVGGGNTDTQYF. Full variable domain (remainder filled in from reference TRBV7-2 and TRBJ2-3): GAGVSQSPSNKVTEKGKDVELRCDPISGHTALYWYRQSLGQGLEFLIYFQGNSAPDKSGLPSDRFSAERTGGSVSTLTIQRTQQEDSAVYLCASSVGGGNTDTQYFGPGTRLTVL.

The V call is TRBV20-1, the J call TRBJ2-3; D may be TRBD1 (5 bases). Deletions cut 4 bases from V and 11 bases from J, with 13 bases between. The CDR3 is made up of 11 amino acids. Germline assignment: CDR1 DFQATT and CDR2 SNEGSKA (reference sequence). CDR3: CSATDILEQYF. The CDR3 DNA is TGCAGTGCTACGGACATCCTCGAGCAGTATTTT.

The chain has TRBV6-5 and TRBJ2-2, with 7 bases aligning to TRBD1. The CDR3 loop spans 14 amino acids. Losses at the gene ends were 6 bases for V and 2 bases for J; bases not matched to a gene: 3. CDR1 MNHEY and CDR2 SVGAGI come from the germline V gene. As DNA, the CDR3 is TGTGCCAGCAGACACAGGGGTAACACCGGGGAGCTGTTTTTT. Its protein is CASRHRGNTGELFF.

The CDR3 DNA reads as TGCGCCAGCAGTCAATCCTCGGACAATGAGCAGTTCTTC. Protein product: CASSQSSDNEQFF. The chain couples TRBV23-1 to TRBJ2-1; D is undetermined. TRBV23-1 is assigned to the ORF class and has an uncertain function. V lost 0 bases and J lost 5, with 5 bases in between. This CDR3 contains 13 residues.

This chain links TRBV29-1 with TRBJ2-2, with 10 bases that match TRBD1. The CDR3 runs to 14 residues. Germline-derived CDR1 and CDR2 are SQVTM and ANQGSEA. V was clipped by 5 bases and J by 4 bases; unmatched bases: 4. This CDR3 is CSVLTGGGTGELFF. The CDR3, as DNA: TGCAGCGTTCTGACAGGGGGCGGCACCGGGGAGCTGTTTTTT.

Comments on this clone: One end of the junction is discordant with germline, which a read error may explain. The sample has other DNA sequences that encode this CDR3 too. The chain links TRBV7-8 to TRBJ2-2; maybe TRBD1 (6 bases). The germline V gene has CDR1 SGHVS and CDR2 FQNEAQ. CDR3 length equals 17 residues. The CDR3 spells CASSLADVTGPTGELFF. The CDR3 DNA sequence: TGTGCCAGTAGCTTAGCCGACGTTACAGGGCCCACCGGGGAGCTGTTTTTT.

The V and J genes are TRBV19 and TRBJ2-5; the match to TRBD1 covers 7 bases. The V and J ends lost 5 bases and 2 bases, in that order; junction bases with no gene match: 8. This CDR3 contains 15 residues. Germline V gives CDR1 LNHDA, CDR2 SQIVND (reference sequence). For the CDR3, the DNA is TGTGCCAGTAGTTTCAGGGGGAGTTCACAAGAGACCCAGTACTTC. Its protein is CASSFRGSSQETQYF.

The V and J genes are TRBV29-1 and TRBJ2-7; possible D gene TRBD2, 6 bases. The V gene's germline CDR1 is SQVTM and CDR2 ANQGSEA. V was clipped by 4 bases and J by 0 bases, with 10 bases between them. The CDR3 has 13 amino acids. The CDR3 sequence is CSVGSGGSYEQYF. The DNA for the CDR3 is TGCAGCGTTGGTAGCGGAGGCTCCTACGAGCAGTACTTC.

This chain links TRBV9 with TRBJ1-3, with unresolved D. CDR1 and CDR2 (germline): SGDLS, YYNGEE. This CDR3 is 15 amino acids long. V was trimmed by 4 bases and J by 0 bases, leaving 11 bases between them. The CDR3 sequence: CASSNGQVSGNTIYF. The CDR3 nucleotides read TGTGCCAGCAGCAACGGTCAAGTCTCTGGAAACACCATATATTTT.